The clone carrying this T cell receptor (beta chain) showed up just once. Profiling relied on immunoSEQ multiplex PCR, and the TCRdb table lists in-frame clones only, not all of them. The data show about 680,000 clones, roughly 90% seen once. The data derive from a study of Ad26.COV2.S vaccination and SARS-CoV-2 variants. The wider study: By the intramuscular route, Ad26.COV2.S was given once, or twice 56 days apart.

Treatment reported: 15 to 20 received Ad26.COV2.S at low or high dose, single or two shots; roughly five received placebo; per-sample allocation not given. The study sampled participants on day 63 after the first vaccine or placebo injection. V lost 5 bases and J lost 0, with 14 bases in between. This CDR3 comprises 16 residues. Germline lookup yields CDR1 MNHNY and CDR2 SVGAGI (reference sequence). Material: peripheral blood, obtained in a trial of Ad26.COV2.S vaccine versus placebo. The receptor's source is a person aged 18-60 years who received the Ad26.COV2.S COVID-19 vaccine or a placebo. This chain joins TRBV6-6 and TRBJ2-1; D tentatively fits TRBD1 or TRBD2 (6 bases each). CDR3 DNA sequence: TGTGCCAGCAGTCCCTCGGGGGACATCTCCTACAATGAGCAGTTCTTC. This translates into CASSPSGDISYNEQFF.